The clone carrying this T cell receptor beta chain was recorded a few times. These data originate in a study of human T cells and chemical hapten exposure. Each CDR3 protein is one row after TCRdb ran MiXCR on the RACE reads. Found here are around 50,000 distinct CDR3 sequences, just under 10% of them singletons; the top ten hold less than 2%. The sample's time point: patch test 2, 6 weeks after DPC sensitization. Stated treatment: therapeutic diphenylcyclopropenone sensitization with weekly scalp DPC. This receptor was taken from a woman in her fifties or sixties with alopecia areata. Some clones in this sample may be carry-over from other donors' samples. The sequenced sample was whole blood, obtained in connection with sensitization to the hapten diphenylcyclopropenone (DPC).

The DNA of the CDR3 is TGTGCCAGCACCCTTGGGGGGAATCAGCCCCAGCATTTT. Translated: CASTLGGNQPQHF. The chain joins TRBV6-2 or TRBV6-3 to TRBJ1-5, with a tentative D call TRBD1 (5 bases). The CDR3 extends over 13 amino acids. Germline lookup yields CDR1 MNHEY and CDR2 SVGEGT. Trimming cost V 7 bases and J 4 bases, with 11 bases left between them.